The table lists the clone carrying this TCR beta chain with a few counts. One junction end disagrees with the germline gene, perhaps due to a read error. Germline loops: CDR1 SNHLY, CDR2 FYNNEI. This CDR3 has 12 residues. TCRdb's table, derived via immunoSEQ multiplex PCR, lists solely in-frame clones and lacks some. The sample yields over 95,000 clones, about four fifths seen once. The data are from a study of OX40 agonist ivuxolimab in advanced cancers. The clonotype comes from an adult with an advanced solid tumor such as melanoma, head and neck, liver or kidney cancer. Specimen: CD4+ or CD8+ T cells sorted from blood, collected in a trial of the OX40 agonist ivuxolimab. The chain uses TRBV2 and TRBJ2-4; the D gene could be TRBD1 or TRBD2 (5 bases each). The CDR3 nucleotides read TGTGCCAGCTCACCGGGACCGATTATGAGTAACTTC. Its translation: CASSPGPIMSNF.